Following are 21 T cell receptor beta chains from one sample sequenced in a study of T cell changes during pregnancy in multiple sclerosis. TCRdb's copy holds only in-frame clones and misses some; the assay was immunoSEQ multiplex PCR. The data show approximately 61,000 clones, roughly 90% seen once. This specimen consisted of peripheral blood, obtained in the first trimester of pregnancy. The receptor set was obtained from a female donor in good health, enrolled as a control in a pregnancy study.

This chain links TRBV6-5 with TRBJ2-7; 10 positions match TRBD1. This CDR3 is 16 amino acids long. The J segment lost 0 bases and the V segment lost 4 bases, leaving 6 bases of the junction unmatched. Per the germline V gene, CDR1 is MNHEY and CDR2 is SVGAGI. CDR3 residues: CASSLGDRGLSYEQYF. The CDR3, as DNA: TGTGCCAGCAGTTTGGGGGACAGGGGCCTCTCCTACGAGCAGTACTTC.

The V call is TRBV30, the J call TRBJ2-3, with 8 positions matching TRBD1. V lost 5 bases to trimming and J lost 5 bases; unmatched junction nucleotides: 9. CDR1 and CDR2 from the germline V gene are GTSNPN and SVGIG (reference sequence). The length of the CDR3 is 14 residues. CDR3 residues: CAWRRTGILDTQYF. The CDR3 bases are TGTGCCTGGCGCAGGACAGGGATTTTAGATACGCAGTATTTT.

This sequence joins TRBV19 and TRBJ1-5, with TRBD1 identical over 8 bases. Per the germline V gene, CDR1 is LNHDA and CDR2 is SQIVND (reference sequence). The CDR3 extends over 12 amino acids. The ends lost 11 bases at V and 4 bases at J; junction bases unmatched: 4. The CDR3 nucleotides are TGTGCCGGGGGACAGGTGAATCAGCCCCAGCATTTT. Translation gives CAGGQVNQPQHF.

This clone was seen a single time. The chain links TRBV11-2 to TRBJ1-1, with D maybe TRBD1 (5 bases). The CDR3 spans 15 residues. Looked up from germline, CDR1 is SGHAT and CDR2 is FQNNGV. Trimming took 3 bases from V and 1 from J, leaving 12 bases between them. The CDR3 DNA sequence: TGTGCCAGCAGCTTTCAGGGCAGGGCGAACACTGAAGCTTTCTTT. Translating it yields CASSFQGRANTEAFF.

The J gene is TRBJ2-4, the V gene TRBV28; no firm D call. Germline V gives CDR1 MDHEN, CDR2 SYDVKM. This CDR3 has 15 residues. With 7 bases removed from V and 0 bases from J, the gap between germline ends came to 13 bases. The CDR3 sequence is CASTSPSVAKNIQYF. The CDR3 nucleotides are TGTGCCAGCACATCCCCCAGTGTAGCCAAAAACATTCAGTACTTC.

This chain links TRBV6-1 with TRBJ1-1, with D unresolved. With 0 bases removed from V and 4 bases from J, the gap between germline ends came to 12 bases. Per the germline V gene, CDR1 is MNHNS and CDR2 is SASEGT. This CDR3 spans 15 amino acids. CDR3 DNA: TGTGCCAGCAGTGAAGCGCGTACAGTTGGCACTGAAGCTTTCTTT. Amino acid sequence: CASSEARTVGTEAFF.

This clone was seen once. This sequence joins TRBV11-3 and TRBJ2-7, with D maybe TRBD1 (6 bases). Germline CDR1 is SGHNT and CDR2 is YENEEA. V was clipped by 1 base and J by 2 bases, with 21 bases between them. The CDR3 length is 18 residues. CDR3 DNA sequence: TGTGCCAGCAGCTTAGGAGGCTTGGGGTCAGGGGAGCCCTACGAGCAGTACTTC. Protein sequence: CASSLGGLGSGEPYEQYF.

The rearrangement joins TRBV5-1 to TRBJ2-2; D is unresolved. V was clipped by 4 bases and J by 3 bases, with 13 bases between them. The CDR3 has 15 residues. Germline loops: CDR1 SGHRS, CDR2 YFSETQ. This CDR3 is CASSARSWDTGELFF. The CDR3 DNA follows: TGCGCCAGCAGCGCTAGGTCCTGGGACACCGGGGAGCTGTTTTTT.

The genes are TRBV9 and TRBJ1-2; 8 bases line up with TRBD1. Unmatched junction bases numbered 10, after V lost 4 bases and J lost 8 bases. Germline CDR1 reads SGDLS; CDR2 reads YYNGEE. This CDR3 is built from 14 residues. The CDR3 region is CASSKDRELNGYTF. CDR3 in DNA: TGTGCCAGCAGCAAGGACAGGGAATTGAACGGCTACACCTTC.

The V gene is TRBV6-5, the J gene TRBJ1-1; perhaps TRBD1 as D (6 bases). The germline gives CDR1 MNHEY, CDR2 SVGAGI. This CDR3 has 14 residues. The germline V and J ends were trimmed by 5 bases and 5 bases, with 15 bases remaining between them. The CDR3 nucleotides read TGTGCCAGCAGTGTGAACCCCAGGGGAACTGAAGCTTTCTTT. This gives the protein CASSVNPRGTEAFF.

This chain uses TRBV7-2 with TRBJ2-1; D is undetermined. Trimming took 5 bases from V and 5 from J, leaving 10 bases between them. Germline assignment: CDR1 SGHTA and CDR2 FQGNSA. This CDR3 comprises 13 residues. The CDR3 DNA reads as TGTGCCAGCAGCGGAGACTTAAACAATGAGCAGTTCTTC. It codes for CASSGDLNNEQFF.

This chain links TRBV9 with TRBJ2-7; maybe TRBD2 (6 bases). Trimming took off 0 bases at V and 5 bases at J, with 12 bases between the two ends. CDR3 length: 14 residues. Germline V CDR1 and CDR2: SGDLS, YYNGEE. The CDR3 region has the DNA TGTGCCAGCAGCGTAGTAGGCGGGACCCACGAGCAGTACTTC. The encoded protein is CASSVVGGTHEQYF.

The CDR3 protein is CASSLKETQYF. The CDR3 DNA reads TGTGCCAGCAGCCTAAAAGAGACCCAGTACTTC. The J gene is TRBJ2-5, the V gene TRBV14; D is undetermined. The CDR3 sequence is 11 residues long. Between the trimmed V and J ends, which lost 4 bases and 3 bases, there was a span of 3 bases. Germline lookup yields CDR1 SGHDN and CDR2 FVKESK.

The J gene is TRBJ1-1, the V gene TRBV27, with 7 bases fitting TRBD1. V trimming: 4 bases; J trimming: 1 base; junction bases outside the gene matches: 9. The CDR3 is 16 residues long. The germline V gene encodes CDR1 MNHEY and CDR2 SMNVEV (reference sequence). The CDR3 protein is CASSSRDRPSNTEAFF. The CDR3 nucleotides are TGTGCCAGCAGTTCCCGGGACAGACCCTCGAACACTGAAGCTTTCTTT.

The chain joins TRBV18 to TRBJ2-1, with TRBD2 matching over 10 bases. J was trimmed by 8 bases and V by 0 bases; bases with no gene match: 4. The CDR3 runs to 15 residues. CDR1 is KGHSH, CDR2 LQKENI, per germline. CDR3 residues: CASSPPAGGLHEQFF. CDR3 bases: TGTGCCAGCTCACCACCAGCGGGAGGGCTACATGAGCAGTTCTTC. Complete variable domain (other parts from reference TRBV18 and TRBJ2-1): NAGVMQNPRHLVRRRGQEARLRCSPMKGHSHVYWYRQLPEEGLKFMVYLQKENIIDESGMPKERFSAEFPKEGPSILRIQQVVRGDSAAYFCASSPPAGGLHEQFFGPGTRLTVL.

The chain carries TRBV4-3 and TRBJ2-3, with D possibly TRBD2 on 5 matching bases. This CDR3 is built from 14 residues. V lost 3 bases and J 7 bases, leaving 14 bases between the germline ends. CDR1 and CDR2 from the germline V gene are LGHNA and YSLEER. CDR3 sequence (DNA): TGCGCCAGCAGCCACGAAACTAGTGAAAATACGCAGTATTTT. Its protein product is CASSHETSENTQYF.

The chain recombines TRBV4-2 with TRBJ2-7; possible D gene TRBD2, 6 bases. In germline, CDR1 is LGHNA, CDR2 YNFKEQ. The CDR3 consists of 16 residues. V dropped 0 bases and J dropped 0 bases, with 12 bases sitting between them. As DNA, the CDR3 is TGTGCCAGCAGCCAAGACGGGGACTTATACTCCTACGAGCAGTACTTC. Translated: CASSQDGDLYSYEQYF.

This clone is a singleton in its sample. The chain combines TRBV5-1 with TRBJ2-7, with TRBD2 matching 11 bases. The CDR3 runs to 14 residues. The germline CDR1 and CDR2 sequences are SGHRS and YFSETQ. V trimming: 4 bases; J trimming: 6 bases; junction bases outside the gene matches: 6. CDR3 protein: CASSPYLAGGEQYF. The DNA for the CDR3 is TGCGCCAGCAGCCCTTATCTAGCGGGAGGCGAGCAGTACTTC. The variable domain in full, with the rest retrieved from reference TRBV5-1 and TRBJ2-7, is KAGVTQTPRYLIKTRGQQVTLSCSPISGHRSVSWYQQTPGQGLQFLFEYFSETQRNKGNFPGRFSGRQFSNSRSEMNVSTLELGDSALYLCASSPYLAGGEQYFGPGTRLTVT.

V and J are TRBV10-3 and TRBJ1-1, with TRBD1 matching over 12 bases. J was trimmed by 5 bases and V by 7 bases; bases with no gene match: 11. The CDR3 is 16 amino acids. CDR1 and CDR2 from the germline V gene are ENHRY and SYGVKD. The CDR3 loop is CAITNRDRGLNTEAFF. Written as DNA, the CDR3 is TGTGCCATCACAAATCGGGACAGGGGGCTTAATACTGAAGCTTTCTTT.

CDR3: CASSLTVTQSYEQYF. The CDR3 DNA follows: TGTGCCAGCAGTCTAACGGTCACGCAATCCTACGAGCAGTACTTC. The chain recombines TRBV7-2 with TRBJ2-7, with no clear D. Germline CDR1 and CDR2: SGHTA and FQGNSA. CDR3 length: 15 residues. The V gene lost 6 bases and the J gene lost 1 base, with 16 bases spanning the gap. The full variable domain, with the rest looked up from reference TRBV7-2 and TRBJ2-7, is GAGVSQSPSNKVTEKGKDVELRCDPISGHTALYWYRQSLGQGLEFLIYFQGNSAPDKSGLPSDRFSAERTGGSVSTLTIQRTQQEDSAVYLCASSLTVTQSYEQYFGPGTRLTVT.

The CDR3 DNA follows: TGTGCCAGTAGTATTCGGGCTGAAGCTTTCTTT. Its translation is CASSIRAEAFF. The chain carries TRBV19 and TRBJ1-1; D remains unclear. Trimming removed 3 bases from V and 6 bases from J, with 5 bases in between. The CDR3 runs 11 residues. From germline, CDR1 is LNHDA and CDR2 SQIVND (reference sequence).